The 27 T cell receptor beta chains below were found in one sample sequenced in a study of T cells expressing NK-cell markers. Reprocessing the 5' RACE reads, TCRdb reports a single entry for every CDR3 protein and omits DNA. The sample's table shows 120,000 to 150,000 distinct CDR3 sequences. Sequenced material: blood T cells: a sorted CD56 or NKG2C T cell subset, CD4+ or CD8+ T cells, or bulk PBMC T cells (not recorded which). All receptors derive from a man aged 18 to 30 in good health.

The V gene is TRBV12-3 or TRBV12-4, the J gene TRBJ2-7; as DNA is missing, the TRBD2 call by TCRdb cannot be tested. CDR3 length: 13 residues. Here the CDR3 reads CASSPGLVGEQYF.

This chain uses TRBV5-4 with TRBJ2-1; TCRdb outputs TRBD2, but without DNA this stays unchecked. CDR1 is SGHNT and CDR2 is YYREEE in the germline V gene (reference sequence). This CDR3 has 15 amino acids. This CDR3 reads CASSLAGRLPHEQFF.

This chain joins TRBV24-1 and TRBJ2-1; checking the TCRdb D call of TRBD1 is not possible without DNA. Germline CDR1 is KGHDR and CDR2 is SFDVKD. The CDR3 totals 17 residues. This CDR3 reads CATSDIGTVDFYNEQFF.

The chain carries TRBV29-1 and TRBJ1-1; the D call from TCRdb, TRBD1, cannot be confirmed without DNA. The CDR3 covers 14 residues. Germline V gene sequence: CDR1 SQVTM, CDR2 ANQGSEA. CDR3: CSVVDQGGDTEAFF.

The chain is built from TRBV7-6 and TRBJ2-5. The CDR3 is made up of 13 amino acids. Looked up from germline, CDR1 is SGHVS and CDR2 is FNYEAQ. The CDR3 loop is CASSLVLGETQYF. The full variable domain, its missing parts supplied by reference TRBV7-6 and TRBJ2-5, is GAGVSQSPRYKVTKRGQDVALRCDPISGHVSLYWYRQALGQGPEFLTYFNYEAQQDKSGLPNDRFSAERPEGSISTLTIQRTEQRDSAMYRCASSLVLGETQYFGPGTRLLVL.

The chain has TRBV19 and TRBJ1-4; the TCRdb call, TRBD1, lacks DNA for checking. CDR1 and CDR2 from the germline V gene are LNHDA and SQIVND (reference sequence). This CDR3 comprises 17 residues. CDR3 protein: CASSIIRGRGTNEKLFF.

The CDR3 sequence: CAIGGDTGELFF. V gene TRBV24-1 combines with J gene TRBJ2-2; TCRdb indicates TRBD2, and absent DNA this call remains unverified. This CDR3 comprises 12 residues. CDR1 and CDR2 from the germline V gene are KGHDR and SFDVKD.

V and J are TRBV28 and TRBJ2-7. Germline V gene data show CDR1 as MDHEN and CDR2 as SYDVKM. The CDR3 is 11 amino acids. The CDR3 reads CASGVTYEQYF.

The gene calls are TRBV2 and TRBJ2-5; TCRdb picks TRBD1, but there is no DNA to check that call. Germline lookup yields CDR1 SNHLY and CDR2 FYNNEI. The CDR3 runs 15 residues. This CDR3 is CASRGPGGNQETQYF. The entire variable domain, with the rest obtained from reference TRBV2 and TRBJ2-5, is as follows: EPEVTQTPSHQVTQMGQEVILRCVPISNHLYFYWYRQILGQKVEFLVSFYNNEISEKSEIFDDQFSVERPDGSNFTLKIRSTKLEDSAMYFCASRGPGGNQETQYFGPGTRLLVL.

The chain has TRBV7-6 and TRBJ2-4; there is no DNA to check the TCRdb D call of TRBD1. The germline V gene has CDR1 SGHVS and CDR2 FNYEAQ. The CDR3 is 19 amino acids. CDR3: CASSLEDRQGASSKNIQYF.

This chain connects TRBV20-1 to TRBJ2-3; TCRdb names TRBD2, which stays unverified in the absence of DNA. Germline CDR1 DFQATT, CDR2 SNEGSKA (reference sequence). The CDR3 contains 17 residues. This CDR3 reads CSASGASGVGYTDTQYF.

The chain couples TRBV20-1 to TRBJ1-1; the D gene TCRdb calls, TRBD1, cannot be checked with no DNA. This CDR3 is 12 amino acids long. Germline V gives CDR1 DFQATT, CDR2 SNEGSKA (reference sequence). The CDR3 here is CSGPPGGTEAFF.

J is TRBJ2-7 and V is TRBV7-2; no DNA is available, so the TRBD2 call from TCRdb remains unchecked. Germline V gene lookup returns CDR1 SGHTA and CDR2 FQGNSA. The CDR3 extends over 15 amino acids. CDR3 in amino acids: CASSLGLAGGHEQYF.

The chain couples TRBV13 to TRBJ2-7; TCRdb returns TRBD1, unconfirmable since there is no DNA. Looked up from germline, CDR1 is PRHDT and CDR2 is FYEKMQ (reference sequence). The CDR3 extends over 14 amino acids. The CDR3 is CASRPRGGLDEQYF.

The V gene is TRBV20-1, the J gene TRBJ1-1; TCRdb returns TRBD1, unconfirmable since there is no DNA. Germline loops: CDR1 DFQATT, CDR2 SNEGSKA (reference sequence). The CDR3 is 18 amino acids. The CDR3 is CSARDHGQGGGERDEAFF.

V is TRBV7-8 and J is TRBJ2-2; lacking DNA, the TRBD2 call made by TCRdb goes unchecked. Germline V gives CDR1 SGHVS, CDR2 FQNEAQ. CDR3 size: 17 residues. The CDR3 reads CASTLQPSGTNTGELFF.

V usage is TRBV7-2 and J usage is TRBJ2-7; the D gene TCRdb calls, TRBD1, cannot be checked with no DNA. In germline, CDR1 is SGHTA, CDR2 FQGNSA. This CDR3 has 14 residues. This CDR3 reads CASSDGGLAYEQYF.

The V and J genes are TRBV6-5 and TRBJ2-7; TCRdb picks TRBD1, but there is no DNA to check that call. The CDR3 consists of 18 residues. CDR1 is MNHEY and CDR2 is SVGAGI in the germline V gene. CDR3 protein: CASSYLSISDRGLYEQYF.

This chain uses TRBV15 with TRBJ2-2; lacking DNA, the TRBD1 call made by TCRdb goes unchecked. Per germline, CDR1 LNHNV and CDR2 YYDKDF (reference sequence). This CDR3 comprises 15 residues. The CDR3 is CATSRGQVITGELFF.

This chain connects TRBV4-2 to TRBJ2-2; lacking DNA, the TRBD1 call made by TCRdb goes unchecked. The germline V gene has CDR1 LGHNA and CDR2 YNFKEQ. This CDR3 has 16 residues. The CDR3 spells CASSPRTGENTGELFF.

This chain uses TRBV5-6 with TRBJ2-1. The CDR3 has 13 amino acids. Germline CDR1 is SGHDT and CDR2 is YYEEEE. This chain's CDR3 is CASSLSRVNEQFF.

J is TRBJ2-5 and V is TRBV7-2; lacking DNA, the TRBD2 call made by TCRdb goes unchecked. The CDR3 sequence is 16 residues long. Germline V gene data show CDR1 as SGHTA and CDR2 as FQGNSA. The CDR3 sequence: CASSPSGPSLRETQYF. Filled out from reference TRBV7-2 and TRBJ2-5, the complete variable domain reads GAGVSQSPSNKVTEKGKDVELRCDPISGHTALYWYRQSLGQGLEFLIYFQGNSAPDKSGLPSDRFSAERTGGSVSTLTIQRTQQEDSAVYLCASSPSGPSLRETQYFGPGTRLLVL.

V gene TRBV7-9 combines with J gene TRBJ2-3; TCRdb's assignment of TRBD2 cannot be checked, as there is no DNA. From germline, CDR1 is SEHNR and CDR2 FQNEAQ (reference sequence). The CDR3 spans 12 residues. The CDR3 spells CASSRGRDTQYF.

The CDR3 reads CAASKKDTSLNTGELFF. The chain couples TRBV9 to TRBJ2-2; the D call of TRBD2 rests on TCRdb alone, since no DNA is present to check it. Germline V gives CDR1 SGDLS, CDR2 YYNGEE. CDR3 size: 17 residues.

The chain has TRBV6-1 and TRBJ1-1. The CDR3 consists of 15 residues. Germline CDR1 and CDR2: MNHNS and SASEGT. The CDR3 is CASSLSRRMNTEAFF.

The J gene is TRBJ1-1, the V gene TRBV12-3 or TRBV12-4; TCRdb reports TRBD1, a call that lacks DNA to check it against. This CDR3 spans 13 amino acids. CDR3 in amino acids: CASRDPGYTEAFF.

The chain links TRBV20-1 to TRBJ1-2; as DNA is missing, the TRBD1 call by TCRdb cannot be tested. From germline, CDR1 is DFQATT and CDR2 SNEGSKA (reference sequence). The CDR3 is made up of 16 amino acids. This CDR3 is CSARQEQAAVNYGYTF.